The clone carrying this T cell receptor (beta chain) was counted ten times or more. As yet, its antigen is unknown. Researchers amplified the TCR beta CDR3 regions from RNA transcripts. Initially, a first-round RT-PCR of the TCR CDR3 employed the HTBI primer set. TCRdb reprocessed the multiplex PCR reads with MiXCR, giving one entry per CDR3 protein. The sample includes some 270,000 distinct CDR3 sequences, approximately 13% of them seen just once. This record belongs to a study of T cells in Graves' hyperthyroidism and ophthalmopathy. Study-wide results and limits: Ophthalmopathy onset followed model prediction by a median approximately seven months. Most clonotypes expanded in the thyroid (above 0.001) were also present in blood.

Each diagnosis drew on symptoms, thyroxine, TRAb, thyroid ultrasound and orbital computed tomography findings. The sequence came from a woman aged 35 to 49 with Graves' hyperthyroidism. Sequenced sample: blood.

This chain's CDR3 is CASSFAGEPLEQYF. The CDR3 DNA reads TGTGCCAGCAGTTTCGCGGGAGAACCCCTCGAGCAGTACTTC. The chain couples TRBV27 to TRBJ2-7, with TRBD2 matching 7 bases. The CDR3 is made up of 14 amino acids. V shed 3 bases, J shed 6 bases, and the junction held 8 bases outside the gene matches. Germline values: CDR1 MNHEY, CDR2 SMNVEV (reference sequence).